This T cell receptor beta chain was found in a study of metastatic and nonmetastatic thyroid tumors. Study-wide background: Samples came from malignant and benign thyroid patients, and repertoires were compared across blood and tumor or nodule tissue. Points from the study as a whole: Malignant tumors reportedly showed significantly higher TCR beta diversity than benign nodules in both blood and tumor.

How the authors handled the data: Researchers built a distant-metastasis classifier for papillary thyroid cancer that drew on CDR3 differences across clinicopathological groups. TCRdb reprocessed the PCR reads using MiXCR. The V and J calls reflect TCRdb's pipeline rather than the authors' work. The sample consists of about 24,000 clones, 19% of them appearing once. The length of the CDR3 is 16 residues. V lost 1 base and J lost 2, with 16 bases in between. In germline, CDR1 is SGHRS, CDR2 YFSETQ. This clone was recorded many times. Its target is not known. There were no patients who had received any treatment before thyroid surgery.

Material: blood. V usage is TRBV5-1 and J usage is TRBJ2-7, with D unclear. This receptor was identified in a male donor with papillary thyroid cancer or a benign thyroid nodule (not recorded which). Some clones in this sample may be carry-over from other donors' samples. The CDR3 is CASSLSQSAGAYEQYF. DNA for the CDR3: TGCGCCAGCAGCTTGTCCCAAAGCGCCGGCGCCTACGAGCAGTACTTC. Variable domain in full (rest from reference TRBV5-1 and TRBJ2-7): KAGVTQTPRYLIKTRGQQVTLSCSPISGHRSVSWYQQTPGQGLQFLFEYFSETQRNKGNFPGRFSGRQFSNSRSEMNVSTLELGDSALYLCASSLSQSAGAYEQYFGPGTRLTVT.